The rows below give T cell receptor beta chains drawn from one sample of a study of blood T cell repertoires in COVID-19. Produced via immunoSEQ multiplex PCR; TCRdb's table is partial and in-frame only. The sample lists around 29,000 clones; 55% to 80% were seen once. Sample: peripheral blood. These receptors came from a human donor in a cohort sampled during active COVID-19. Each CDR3 is given without its conserved first and last residue.

J: TRBJ2-7; V: TRBV30; CDR3: ACKPTGVIYEQY
J: TRBJ2-1; V: TRBV5-6; CDR3: ASSLDRGRQF
J: TRBJ2-5; V: TRBV9; CDR3: ASSFGQETQY
J: TRBJ2-1; V: TRBV4-1; CDR3: ASSQDREVNEQF
J: TRBJ2-3; V: TRBV7-9; CDR3: ASSPLEQPSTDTQY
J: TRBJ2-6; V: TRBV27; CDR3: ASSKGQAFSGANVLT
J: TRBJ2-2; V: TRBV6-6; CDR3: ASSAPGRTKTGELF
J: TRBJ2-1; V: TRBV5-1; CDR3: ASSLGFERATIDEQF
J: TRBJ1-1; V: TRBV27; CDR3: ASSQQTGPEAF
J: TRBJ2-5; V: TRBV7-8; CDR3: ASSLDRGETQY
J: TRBJ1-5; V: TRBV6-2/TRBV6-3; CDR3: ASSYSSRTGFSNQPQH
J: TRBJ2-3; V: TRBV27; CDR3: ASSLNRGLADTQY
J: TRBJ1-5; V: TRBV6-1; CDR3: ASSEWGGGNQPQH
J: TRBJ1-3; V: TRBV28; CDR3: ASSLPIDNGNTIY
J: TRBJ1-2; V: TRBV4-2; CDR3: ASSPGGGRAYGYT
J: TRBJ2-7; V: TRBV11-2; CDR3: ASSLVGVAYEQY
J: TRBJ1-5; V: TRBV19; CDR3: ASTRGGAQPQH
J: TRBJ2-2; V: TRBV30; CDR3: AWSRPRGSGTGELF
J: TRBJ1-6; V: TRBV14; CDR3: ASSQGHLLNSPLH
J: TRBJ1-6; V: TRBV2; CDR3: ASGRQGGNSPLH
J: TRBJ2-7; V: TRBV7-2; CDR3: ASSLGGGPEQY
J: TRBJ1-2; V: TRBV11-2; CDR3: ASRLGSYGYT
J: TRBJ2-7; V: TRBV2; CDR3: ARGTRDIRVQY
J: TRBJ1-2; V: TRBV24-1; CDR3: ATSDWATNYGYT
J: TRBJ2-1; V: TRBV4-3; CDR3: ASSQDIAPYNEQF
J: TRBJ1-2; V: TRBV6-5; CDR3: ASSYSQGLNGYT
J: TRBJ2-5; V: TRBV27; CDR3: ASSLSTGAETQY
J: TRBJ1-1; V: TRBV5-4; CDR3: ASSKEQMAGTEAF
J: TRBJ2-7; V: TRBV11-2; CDR3: ASSLEVGVWYEQY
J: TRBJ1-2; V: TRBV7-2; CDR3: ASSLAGSDYGYT
J: TRBJ2-1; V: TRBV6-2/TRBV6-3; CDR3: ASSYGREGPFNEQF
J: TRBJ2-3; V: TRBV6-6; CDR3: ASKVLASTDTQY
J: TRBJ1-1; V: TRBV19; CDR3: ATSYGNTEAF
J: TRBJ2-3; V: TRBV11-2; CDR3: ASSLTKTTDTQY
J: TRBJ2-1; V: TRBV7-8; CDR3: ASRILGGSYNEQF
J: TRBJ2-7; V: TRBV7-2; CDR3: ASSARGVQY
J: TRBJ2-5; V: TRBV14; CDR3: ASSQELGRGETQY
J: TRBJ2-2; V: TRBV5-1; CDR3: ASSPVEGRTGELF
J: TRBJ2-3; V: TRBV7-9; CDR3: ASSRQGADTQY
J: TRBJ2-7; V: TRBV12-2; CDR3: ASRVDRGDYEQY
J: TRBJ1-4; V: TRBV18; CDR3: ASSLPRGDEKLF
J: TRBJ1-1; V: TRBV7-9; CDR3: ASSLLETEAF
J: TRBJ2-7; V: TRBV6-2/TRBV6-3; CDR3: ASSYSTLAGVRNPYYEQY
J: TRBJ2-2; V: TRBV5-4; CDR3: ASSLGTSGSRSTGELF
J: TRBJ2-7; V: TRBV7-9; CDR3: ASSPKGLALYEQY
J: TRBJ2-3; V: TRBV11-2; CDR3: ASSLSLQGSTDTQY
J: TRBJ1-2; V: TRBV6-6; CDR3: ATRNYGYT
J: TRBJ1-2; V: TRBV6-5; CDR3: ASSYSIGGDGYT
J: TRBJ2-5; V: TRBV28; CDR3: ASSLYRDQETQY
J: TRBJ1-1; V: TRBV30; CDR3: AWSPGANTEAF
J: TRBJ2-7; V: TRBV2; CDR3: ASFSGGYEQY
J: TRBJ2-3; V: TRBV7-2; CDR3: ASSFLAGGADTQY
J: TRBJ1-5; V: TRBV5-1; CDR3: ASSLDGDYSNQPQH
J: TRBJ1-4; V: TRBV2; CDR3: ASSSKPGTAGIMFEMSGKLF